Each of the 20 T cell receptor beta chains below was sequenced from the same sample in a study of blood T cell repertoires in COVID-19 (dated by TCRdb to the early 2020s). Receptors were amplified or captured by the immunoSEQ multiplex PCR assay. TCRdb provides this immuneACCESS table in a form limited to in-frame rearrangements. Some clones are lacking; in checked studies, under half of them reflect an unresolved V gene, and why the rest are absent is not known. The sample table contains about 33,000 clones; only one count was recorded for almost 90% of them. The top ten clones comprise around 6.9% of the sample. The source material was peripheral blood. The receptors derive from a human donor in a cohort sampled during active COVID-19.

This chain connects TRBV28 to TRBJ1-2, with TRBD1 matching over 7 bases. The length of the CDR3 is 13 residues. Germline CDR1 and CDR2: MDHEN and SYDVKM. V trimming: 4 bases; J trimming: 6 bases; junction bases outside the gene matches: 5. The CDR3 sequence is CASSSDRFNGYTF. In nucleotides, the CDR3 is TGTGCCAGCAGTTCGGACAGGTTTAATGGCTACACCTTC.

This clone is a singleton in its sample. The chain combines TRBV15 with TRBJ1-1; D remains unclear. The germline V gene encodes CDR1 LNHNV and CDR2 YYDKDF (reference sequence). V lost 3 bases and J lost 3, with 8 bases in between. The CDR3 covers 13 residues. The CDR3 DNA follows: TGTGCCACCAGCAGGAGGCGGGACACTGAAGCTTTCTTT. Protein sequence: CATSRRRDTEAFF.

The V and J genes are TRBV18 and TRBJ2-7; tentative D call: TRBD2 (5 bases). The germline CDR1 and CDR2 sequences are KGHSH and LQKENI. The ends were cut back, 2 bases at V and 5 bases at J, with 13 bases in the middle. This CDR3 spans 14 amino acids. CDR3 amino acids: CASSPRAALDEQYF. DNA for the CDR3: TGTGCCAGCTCACCAAGAGCGGCCCTGGACGAGCAGTACTTC.

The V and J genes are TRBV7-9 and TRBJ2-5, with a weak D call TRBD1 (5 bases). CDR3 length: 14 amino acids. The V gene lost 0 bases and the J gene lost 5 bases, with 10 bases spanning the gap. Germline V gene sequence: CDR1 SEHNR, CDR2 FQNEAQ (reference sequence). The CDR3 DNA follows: TGTGCCAGCAGCTTAGCGGCAGGGATGGAGACCCAGTACTTC. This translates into CASSLAAGMETQYF.

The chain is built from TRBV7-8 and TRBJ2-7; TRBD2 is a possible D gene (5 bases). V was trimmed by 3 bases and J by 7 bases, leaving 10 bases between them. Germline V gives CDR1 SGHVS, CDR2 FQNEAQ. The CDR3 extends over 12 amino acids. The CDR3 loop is CASSFTGFEQYF. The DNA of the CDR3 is TGTGCCAGCAGCTTTACGGGGTTTGAGCAGTACTTC.

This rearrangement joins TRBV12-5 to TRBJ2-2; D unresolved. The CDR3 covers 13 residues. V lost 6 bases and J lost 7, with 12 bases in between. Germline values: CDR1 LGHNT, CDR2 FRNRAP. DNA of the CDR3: TGTGCTAGTGGCAACCTAGAAGGCGGGGAGCTGTTTTTT. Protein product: CASGNLEGGELFF.

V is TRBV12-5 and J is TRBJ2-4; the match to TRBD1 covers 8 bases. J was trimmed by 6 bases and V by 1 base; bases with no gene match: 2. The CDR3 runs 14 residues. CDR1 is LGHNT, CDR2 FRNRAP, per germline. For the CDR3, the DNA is TGTGCTAGTGGTTTGGCTGGACAGGGAAACATTCAGTACTTC. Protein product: CASGLAGQGNIQYF.

CDR3 loop: CASSYSGLARTGELFF. The CDR3 DNA follows: TGTGCCAGCAGTTACTCGGGACTAGCTCGGACCGGGGAGCTGTTTTTT. The V gene is TRBV6-6, the J gene TRBJ2-2, with 9 bases that match TRBD2. Per the germline V gene, CDR1 is MNHNY and CDR2 is SVGAGI (reference sequence). This CDR3 has 16 residues. V lost 0 bases and J lost 5; bases outside the gene matches: 4.

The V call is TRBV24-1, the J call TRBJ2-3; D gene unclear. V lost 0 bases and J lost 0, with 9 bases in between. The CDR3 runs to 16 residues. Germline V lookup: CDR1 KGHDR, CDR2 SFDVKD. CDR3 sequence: CATSDLGAGSTDTQYF. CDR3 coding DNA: TGTGCCACCAGTGATTTGGGAGCCGGGAGCACAGATACGCAGTATTTT.

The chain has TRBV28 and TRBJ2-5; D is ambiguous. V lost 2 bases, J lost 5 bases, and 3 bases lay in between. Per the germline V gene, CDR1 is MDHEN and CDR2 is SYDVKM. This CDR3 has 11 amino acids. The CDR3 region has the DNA TGTGCCAGCAGTTTACGGGAGACCCAGTACTTC. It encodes CASSLRETQYF.

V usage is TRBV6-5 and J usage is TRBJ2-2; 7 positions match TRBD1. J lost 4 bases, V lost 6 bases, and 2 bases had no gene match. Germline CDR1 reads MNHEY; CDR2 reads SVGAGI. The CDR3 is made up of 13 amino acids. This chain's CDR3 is CASRPGGTGELFF. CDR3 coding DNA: TGTGCCAGCAGGCCAGGGGGCACCGGGGAGCTGTTTTTT.

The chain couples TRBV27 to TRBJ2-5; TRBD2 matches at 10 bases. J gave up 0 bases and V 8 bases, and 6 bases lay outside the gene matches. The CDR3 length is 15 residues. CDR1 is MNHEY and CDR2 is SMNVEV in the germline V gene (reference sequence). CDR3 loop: CASRSGGAYQETQYF. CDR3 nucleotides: TGTGCCAGCCGGAGCGGGGGGGCGTACCAAGAGACCCAGTACTTC.

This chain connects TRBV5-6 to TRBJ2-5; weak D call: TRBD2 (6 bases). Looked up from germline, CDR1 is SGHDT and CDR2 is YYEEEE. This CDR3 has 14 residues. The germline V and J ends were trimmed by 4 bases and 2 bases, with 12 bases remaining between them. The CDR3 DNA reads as TGTGCCAGCAGCAAGCGGGTAGGTCAAGAGACCCAGTACTTC. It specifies CASSKRVGQETQYF.

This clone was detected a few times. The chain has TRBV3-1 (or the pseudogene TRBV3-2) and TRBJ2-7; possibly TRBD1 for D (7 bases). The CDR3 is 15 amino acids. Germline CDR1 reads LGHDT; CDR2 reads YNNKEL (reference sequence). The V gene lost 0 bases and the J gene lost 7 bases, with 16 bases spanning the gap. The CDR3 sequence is CASSQDSAQGREQYF. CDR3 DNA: TGTGCCAGCAGCCAAGATTCGGCACAGGGGAGGGAGCAGTACTTC.

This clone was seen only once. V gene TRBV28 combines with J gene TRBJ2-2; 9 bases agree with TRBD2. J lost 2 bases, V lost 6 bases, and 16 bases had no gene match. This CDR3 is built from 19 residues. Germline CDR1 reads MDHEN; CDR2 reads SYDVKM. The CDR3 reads CASSPGVRLAESNTGELFF. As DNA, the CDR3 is TGTGCCAGCAGCCCAGGTGTCCGACTAGCGGAATCCAACACCGGGGAGCTGTTTTTT. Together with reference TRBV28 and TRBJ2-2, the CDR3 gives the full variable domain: DVKVTQSSRYLVKRTGEKVFLECVQDMDHENMFWYRQDPGLGLRLIYFSYDVKMKEKGDIPEGYSVSREKKERFSLILESASTNQTSMYLCASSPGVRLAESNTGELFFGEGSRLTVL.

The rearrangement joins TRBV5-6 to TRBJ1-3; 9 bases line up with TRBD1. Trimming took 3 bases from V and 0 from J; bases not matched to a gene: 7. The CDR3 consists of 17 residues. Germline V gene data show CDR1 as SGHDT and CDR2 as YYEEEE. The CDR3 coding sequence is TGTGCCAGCAGCTATACAGGGGGCCCTTACTCTGGAAACACCATATATTTT. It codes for CASSYTGGPYSGNTIYF.

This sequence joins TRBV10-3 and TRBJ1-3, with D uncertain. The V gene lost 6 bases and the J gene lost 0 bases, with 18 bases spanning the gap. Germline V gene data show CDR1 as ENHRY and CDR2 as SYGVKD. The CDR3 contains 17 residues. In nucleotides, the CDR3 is TGTGCCATCAGCAACCCGGCTAGCCCCAACTCTGGAAACACCATATATTTT. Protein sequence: CAISNPASPNSGNTIYF.

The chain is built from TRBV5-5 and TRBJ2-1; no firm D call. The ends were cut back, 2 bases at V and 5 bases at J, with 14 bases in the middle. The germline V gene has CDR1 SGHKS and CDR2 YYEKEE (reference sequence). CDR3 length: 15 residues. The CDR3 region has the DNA TGTGCCAGCAGCTTCAGGCCAGATGGGCACAATGAGCAGTTCTTC. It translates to CASSFRPDGHNEQFF.

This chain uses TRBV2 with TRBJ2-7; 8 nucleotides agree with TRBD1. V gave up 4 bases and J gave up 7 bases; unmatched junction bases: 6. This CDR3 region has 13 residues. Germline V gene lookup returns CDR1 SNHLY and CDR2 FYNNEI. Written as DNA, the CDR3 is TGTGCCAGCAGTGGCCAGGGGGCGGGGGAGCAGTACTTC. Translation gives CASSGQGAGEQYF. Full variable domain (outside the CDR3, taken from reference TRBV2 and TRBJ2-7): EPEVTQTPSHQVTQMGQEVILRCVPISNHLYFYWYRQILGQKVEFLVSFYNNEISEKSEIFDDQFSVERPDGSNFTLKIRSTKLEDSAMYFCASSGQGAGEQYFGPGTRLTVT.

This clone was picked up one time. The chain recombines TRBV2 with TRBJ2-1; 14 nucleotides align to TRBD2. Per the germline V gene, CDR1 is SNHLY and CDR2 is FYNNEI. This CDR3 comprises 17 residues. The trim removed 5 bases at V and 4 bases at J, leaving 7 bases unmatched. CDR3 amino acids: CASSPGLAGVSYNEQFF. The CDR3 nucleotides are TGTGCCAGCAGTCCGGGACTAGCGGGAGTTTCGTACAATGAGCAGTTCTTC.